The table lists the clone carrying this T cell receptor (beta chain) with a few counts. Its antigen is currently unknown. J lost 3 bases, V lost 1 base, and 3 bases had no gene match. Looked up from germline, CDR1 is SGHDN and CDR2 is FVKESK. The CDR3 is 15 residues long. No cell sorting was done before RNA was extracted from the tissue. Between August and November 2014, newly diagnosed, chemotherapy-naive lung cancer patients underwent thoracic surgery in China. Three rounds of nested PCR, following a modified ARM-PCR protocol, produced the TCRbeta library. MiXCR, applied by TCRdb to the multiplex PCR reads, yields one record per CDR3 protein. The sample consists of approximately 120,000 distinct CDR3 sequences, roughly 67% of them appearing once. This sample is part of a study of tumor and adjacent non-tumor tissue in lung cancer. General study findings and limits: Compared with tumor, normal lung showed significantly lower TCR diversity.

The chain is built from TRBV14 and TRBJ2-7, with TRBD2 matching over 10 bases. This sequence was found in a young man with non-small cell lung cancer. Sequencing used lung tumor tissue. The CDR3 spells CASSQVLAGVYEQYF. In DNA, the CDR3 is TGTGCCAGCAGCCAAGTCCTAGCGGGAGTCTACGAGCAGTACTTC.